Listed here are 16 T cell receptor beta chains from one sample, sequenced in a study of T cells in Graves' hyperthyroidism and ophthalmopathy. Amplification targeted TCR beta CDR3 regions from RNA transcripts. A first-round RT-PCR of the TCR CDR3 used the HTBI primer set. TCRdb redid the calling of the multiplex PCR reads with MiXCR, one entry per CDR3 protein. The sample lists approximately 95,000 distinct CDR3 sequences; approximately 42% were seen once. Sequencing was done on a sample of peripheral blood or thyroid tissue (not recorded which). The origin of the receptors is a woman in her 30s with Graves' hyperthyroidism.

This clonotype was counted ten times or more. This sequence joins TRBV12-3 or TRBV12-4 and TRBJ1-5; 9 nucleotides line up with TRBD1. CDR3 length: 15 residues. V lost 6 bases and J lost 2; bases outside the gene matches: 5. CDR3 sequence (DNA): TGTGCCAGCAGAGGCACAGGGGGCGGCAATCAGCCCCAGCATTTT. Translated: CASRGTGGGNQPQHF.

Comment on this clonotype: The CDR3 does not end in the conserved phenylalanine or tryptophan, so this is likely a read error. The CDR3 protein is CASSTGQGNQPQHS. The CDR3, as DNA: TGTGCCAGCAGCACTGGACAGGGGAATCAGCCCCAGCATTCT. The gene calls are TRBV7-9 and TRBJ1-5, with 9 bases identical to TRBD1. Losses at the gene ends were 5 bases for V and 4 bases for J; bases not matched to a gene: 3. The CDR3 spans 14 residues. CDR1 SEHNR and CDR2 FQNEAQ come from the germline V gene (reference sequence).

Many counts were recorded for this clonotype. V is TRBV28 and J is TRBJ1-5, with TRBD1 identical over 8 bases. CDR3 length equals 14 residues. With 6 bases clipped from V and 5 bases from J, the junction kept 6 bases outside the gene matches. The germline gives CDR1 MDHEN, CDR2 SYDVKM. CDR3 residues: CASRPGQGYQPQHF. CDR3 sequence (DNA): TGTGCCAGCAGACCCGGACAGGGATATCAGCCCCAGCATTTT.

Concerning this clonotype: This clone may be a read error of a much larger clone one base away. The J gene is TRBJ2-3, the V gene TRBV7-2; TRBD2 is a possible D gene (5 bases). V gave up 5 bases and J gave up 2 bases, with 14 bases separating them. This CDR3 is 15 amino acids long. Germline assignment: CDR1 SGHTA and CDR2 FQGNSA. The CDR3 loop is CASSAAGQFTDTQYF. CDR3 coding DNA: TGTGCCAGCAGCGCCGCGGGTCAGTTCACAGATACGCAGTATTTT.

Points on this clonotype: One base away lies a much larger clone, so this may be a sequencing read error. The chain has TRBV7-6 and TRBJ2-3, with D tentatively TRBD1 (6 bases). The CDR3 is 15 amino acids. Germline loops: CDR1 SGHVS, CDR2 FNYEAQ. CDR3 coding DNA: TGTGCCAGCAGCCAGACAGGCTCTAGCACAGATACGCGGTATTTT. As protein: CASSQTGSSTDTRYF.

The genes are TRBV5-1 and TRBJ2-5, with D maybe TRBD1 (7 bases). Germline CDR1 and CDR2: SGHRS and YFSETQ. The CDR3 has 16 amino acids. V lost 0 bases and J lost 4, with 16 bases in between. The CDR3 DNA sequence: TGCGCCAGCAGCTTGGCCAGGGGGGACTCACGAGAGACCCAGTACTTC. Translating gives CASSLARGDSRETQYF.

Comment on this clonotype: This could be a read error, since a much larger clone is one nucleotide away. This chain uses TRBV6-1 with TRBJ1-1; TRBD1 matches 8 bases. There are 13 residues in the CDR3. Germline CDR1 and CDR2: MNHNS and SASEGT. CDR3 sequence (DNA): TGTGCCAGCACAGGGGGCGGTCGAACTGTAGCTTTCTTT. This codes for CASTGGGRTVAFF.

The chain combines TRBV29-1 with TRBJ1-2; 8 bases map to TRBD1. Germline V gene sequence: CDR1 SQVTM, CDR2 ANQGSEA. CDR3 size: 14 residues. With V trimmed by 4 bases and J by 3 bases, 7 bases remained unmatched. CDR3 in amino acids: CSVVGRGHYYGYTF. The DNA for the CDR3 is TGCAGCGTTGTGGGCAGGGGGCATTACTATGGCTACACCTTC.

The sample holds one count of this clonotype. V usage is TRBV7-4 and J usage is TRBJ1-5; 9 nucleotides match TRBD1. This CDR3 is built from 16 residues. CDR1 and CDR2 (germline): SGHVT, SQSDAQ. The V and J ends lost 5 bases and 1 base, in that order; junction bases with no gene match: 6. CDR3 region: CASSVDGTGSNQPQHF. In nucleotides, the CDR3 is TGTGCCAGCAGCGTAGACGGGACAGGGAGCAATCAGCCCCAGCATTTT. The whole variable domain, remainder taken from reference TRBV7-4 and TRBJ1-5, is GAGVSQSPRYKVAKRGRDVALRCDSISGHVTLYWYRQTLGQGSEVLTYSQSDAQRDKSGRPSGRFSAERPERSVSTLKIQRTEQGDSAVYLCASSVDGTGSNQPQHFGDGTRLSIL.

This clonotype was seen at least ten times. The chain couples TRBV9 to TRBJ2-1; D is undetermined. V dropped 3 bases and J dropped 8 bases, with 15 bases sitting between them. This CDR3 has 14 amino acids. Germline assignment: CDR1 SGDLS and CDR2 YYNGEE. The CDR3 region has the DNA TGTGCCAGCAGCGCATACCAATTCGGCGATGAGCAGTTCTTC. It yields the protein CASSAYQFGDEQFF.

Concerning this clonotype itself: This could be a read error, since a much larger clone is one nucleotide away. This sequence joins TRBV7-9 and TRBJ2-7; 9 bases fit TRBD2. V shed 5 bases, J shed 4 bases, and the junction held 9 bases outside the gene matches. This CDR3 is built from 15 residues. CDR1 SEHNR and CDR2 FQNEAQ come from the germline V gene (reference sequence). The CDR3 DNA reads as TGTGCCAGCAGCCAAAAGCCTAGCGGGACGTACGAGCAGTACTTC. The encoded protein is CASSQKPSGTYEQYF.

Details on this clonotype: This CDR3 is missing its conserved last phenylalanine or tryptophan, likely due to a read error. The DNA is omitted, as the CDR3 cannot be located on it reliably, and the CDR3 follows TCRdb's listing. The gene calls are TRBV7-9 and TRBJ1-6. Germline lookup yields CDR1 SEHNR and CDR2 FQNEAQ (reference sequence). The CDR3 contains 8 residues when both ends are counted. CDR3 in amino acids: CASSHDST.

This clonotype was recorded at least ten times. This chain links TRBV7-6 with TRBJ2-7, with D possibly called TRBD1 or TRBD2 (7 bases each). Trimming stripped 5 bases from V and 0 bases from J, with 29 bases between. There are 20 residues in the CDR3. Germline CDR1 and CDR2: SGHVS and FNYEAQ. The CDR3 protein is CASSKRQGGPSGLSSYEQYF. The CDR3 region has the DNA TGTGCCAGCAGCAAACGACAGGGAGGGCCATCGGGACTGAGCTCCTACGAGCAGTACTTC.

The gene calls are TRBV25-1 and TRBJ1-1, with D uncertain. Germline-derived CDR1 and CDR2 are MGHDK and SYGVNS. Trimming removed 4 bases at V and 1 base at J, with 13 bases between. This CDR3 contains 15 residues. The CDR3: CASSVHKTPNTEAFF. The CDR3 region has the DNA TGTGCCAGCAGTGTTCATAAGACACCGAACACTGAAGCTTTCTTT.

To note about this clonotype: Being one base from a much bigger clone, this may be a read error. The CDR3 bases are TGTGCCAGCAGCCTTGACAGAACCATCTCTGGGGCCAACGTCCTGACTTTC. It encodes CASSLDRTISGANVLTF. The chain recombines TRBV28 with TRBJ2-6; D is perhaps TRBD1 (5 bases). The V gene's germline CDR1 is MDHEN and CDR2 SYDVKM. The CDR3 is 17 residues long. Trimming left V 6 bases short and J 0 bases short, with 15 bases between.

This clonotype was seen ten or more times. The chain combines TRBV10-3 with TRBJ2-5, with D perhaps matching TRBD1 or TRBD2 (5 bases each). CDR1 is ENHRY, CDR2 SYGVKD, per germline. The CDR3 sequence is 16 residues long. Trimming removed 0 bases at V and 4 bases at J, with 15 bases between. The CDR3 nucleotides are TGTGCCATCAGTGAGTCAAGGGACGGCCTCCGAGAGACCCAGTACTTC. It specifies CAISESRDGLRETQYF.